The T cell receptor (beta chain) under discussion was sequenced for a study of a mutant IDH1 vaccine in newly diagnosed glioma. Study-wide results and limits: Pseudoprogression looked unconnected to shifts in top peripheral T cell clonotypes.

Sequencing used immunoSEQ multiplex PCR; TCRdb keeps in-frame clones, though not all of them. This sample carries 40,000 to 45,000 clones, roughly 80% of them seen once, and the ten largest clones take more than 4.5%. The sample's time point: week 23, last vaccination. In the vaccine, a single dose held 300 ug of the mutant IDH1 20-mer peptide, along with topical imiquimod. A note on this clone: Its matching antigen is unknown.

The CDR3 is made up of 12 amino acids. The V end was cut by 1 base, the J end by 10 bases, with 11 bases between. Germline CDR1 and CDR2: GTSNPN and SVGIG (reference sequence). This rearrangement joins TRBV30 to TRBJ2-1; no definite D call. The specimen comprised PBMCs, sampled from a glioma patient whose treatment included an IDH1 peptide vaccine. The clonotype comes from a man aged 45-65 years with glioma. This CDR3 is CAWSAPSQEQFF. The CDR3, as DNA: TGTGCCTGGAGTGCCCCCTCGCAAGAGCAGTTCTTC.